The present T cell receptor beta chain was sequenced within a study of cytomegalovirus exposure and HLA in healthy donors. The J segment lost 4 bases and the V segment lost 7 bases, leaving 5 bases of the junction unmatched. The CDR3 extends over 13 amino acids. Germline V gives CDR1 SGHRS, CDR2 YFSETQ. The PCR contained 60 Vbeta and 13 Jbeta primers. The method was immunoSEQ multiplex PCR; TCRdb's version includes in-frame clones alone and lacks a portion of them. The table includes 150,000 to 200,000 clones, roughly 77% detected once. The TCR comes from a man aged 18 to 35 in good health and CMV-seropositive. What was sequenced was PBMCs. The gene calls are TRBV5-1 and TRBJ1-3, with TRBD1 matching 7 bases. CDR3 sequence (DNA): TGCGCCAGCGGAACAGGGGAAGGAAACACCATATATTTT. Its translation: CASGTGEGNTIYF.